This TCR beta chain was profiled in a study of blood T cells in healthy people across ages. Study-wide results and caveats: CMV status of donors was unknown, possibly confounding expanded clonotype changes.

Donor samples were obtained from healthy Caucasian individuals from Russia, aged about 6 to 100. The second PCR ran about 7 to 12 cycles with a sample-barcoded 5' primer and J-beta primers. TCRdb fed the 5' RACE reads into MiXCR, producing one record per CDR3 protein. The sample consists of 1,500,000 or so distinct CDR3 sequences, 35% to 45% of them appearing once. Between the trimmed V and J ends, which lost 6 bases and 7 bases, there was a span of 15 bases. This CDR3 region has 13 residues. Germline V lookup: CDR1 SEHNR, CDR2 FQNEAQ (reference sequence). With respect to this clonotype: Its antigen is currently unknown.

This receptor was obtained from a woman aged 18-29 years in good health. The V and J genes are TRBV7-9 and TRBJ1-1; no firm D call. The material sequenced was blood. CDR3 residues: CASSIRELGEAFF. The CDR3 DNA reads TGTGCCAGCAGTATAAGGGAGCTGGGTGAAGCTTTCTTT.